This T cell receptor beta chain was sequenced in a study of immune evolution from preneoplasia to lung adenocarcinoma. Trimming removed 4 bases from V and 8 bases from J, with 12 bases in between. From germline, CDR1 is SQVTM and CDR2 ANQGSEA. The CDR3 sequence is 11 residues long. The repertoire was sequenced with immunoSEQ multiplex PCR; TCRdb's copy has only in-frame clones and lacks some. The sample includes approximately 4,500 clones, 60% to 85% of them seen just once. The rearrangement joins TRBV29-1 to TRBJ2-7, with TRBD1 as a possible D gene (6 bases). Sample: FFPE lung adenocarcinoma in situ tissue. The TCR was taken from a person aged 60 to 85 with lung adenocarcinoma. The CDR3: CSVAVGGQQYF. CDR3 in DNA: TGCAGCGTTGCTGTTGGGGGCCAGCAGTACTTC.